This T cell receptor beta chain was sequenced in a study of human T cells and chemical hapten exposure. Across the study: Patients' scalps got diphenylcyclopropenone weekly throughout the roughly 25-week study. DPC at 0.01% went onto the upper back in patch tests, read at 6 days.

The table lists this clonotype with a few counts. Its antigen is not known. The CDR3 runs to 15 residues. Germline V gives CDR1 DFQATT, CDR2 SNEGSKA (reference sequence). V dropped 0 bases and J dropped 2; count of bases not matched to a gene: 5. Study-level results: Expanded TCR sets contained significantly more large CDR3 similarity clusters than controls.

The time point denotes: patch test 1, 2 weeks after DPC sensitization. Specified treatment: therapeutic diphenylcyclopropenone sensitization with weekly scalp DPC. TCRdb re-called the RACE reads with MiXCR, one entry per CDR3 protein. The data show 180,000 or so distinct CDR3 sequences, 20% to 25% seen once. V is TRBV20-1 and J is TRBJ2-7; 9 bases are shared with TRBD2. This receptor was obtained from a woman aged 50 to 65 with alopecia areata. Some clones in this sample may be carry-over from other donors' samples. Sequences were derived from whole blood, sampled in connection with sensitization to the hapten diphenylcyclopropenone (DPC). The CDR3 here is CSARDPAGGPYEQYF. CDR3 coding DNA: TGCAGTGCTAGAGATCCGGCGGGAGGGCCCTACGAGCAGTACTTC.